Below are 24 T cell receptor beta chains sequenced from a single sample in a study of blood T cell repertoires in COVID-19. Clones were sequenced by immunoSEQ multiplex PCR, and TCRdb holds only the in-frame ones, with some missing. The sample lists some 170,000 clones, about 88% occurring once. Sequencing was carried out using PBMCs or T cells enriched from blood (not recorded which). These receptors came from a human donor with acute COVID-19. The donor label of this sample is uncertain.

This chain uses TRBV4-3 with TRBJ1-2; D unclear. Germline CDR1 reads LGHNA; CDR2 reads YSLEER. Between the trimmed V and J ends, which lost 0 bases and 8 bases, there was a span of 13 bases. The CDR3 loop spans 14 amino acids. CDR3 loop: CASSQDSSQRGYTF. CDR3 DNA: TGCGCCAGCAGCCAAGATTCTTCCCAACGGGGCTACACCTTC.

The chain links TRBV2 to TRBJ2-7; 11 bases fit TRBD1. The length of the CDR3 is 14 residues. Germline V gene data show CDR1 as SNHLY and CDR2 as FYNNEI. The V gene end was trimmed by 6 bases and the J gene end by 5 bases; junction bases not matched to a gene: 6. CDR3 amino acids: CASRWGQGGNEQYF. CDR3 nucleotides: TGTGCCAGCAGGTGGGGACAGGGGGGCAACGAGCAGTACTTC.

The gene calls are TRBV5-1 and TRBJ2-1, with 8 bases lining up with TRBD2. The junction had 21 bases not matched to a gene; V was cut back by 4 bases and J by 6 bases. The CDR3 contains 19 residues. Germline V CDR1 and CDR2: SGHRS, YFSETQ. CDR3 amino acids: CASSLPGGQGLQGTNEQFF. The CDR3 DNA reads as TGCGCCAGCAGCCTCCCGGGGGGGCAGGGGTTACAGGGTACCAATGAGCAGTTCTTC.

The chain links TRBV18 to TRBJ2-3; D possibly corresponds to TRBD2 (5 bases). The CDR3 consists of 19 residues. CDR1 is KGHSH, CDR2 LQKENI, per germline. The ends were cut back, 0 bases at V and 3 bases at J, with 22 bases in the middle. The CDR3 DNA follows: TGTGCCAGCTCACCACCACTCCACGTGGGTCGGGAAGGGACAGATACGCAGTATTTT. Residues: CASSPPLHVGREGTDTQYF.

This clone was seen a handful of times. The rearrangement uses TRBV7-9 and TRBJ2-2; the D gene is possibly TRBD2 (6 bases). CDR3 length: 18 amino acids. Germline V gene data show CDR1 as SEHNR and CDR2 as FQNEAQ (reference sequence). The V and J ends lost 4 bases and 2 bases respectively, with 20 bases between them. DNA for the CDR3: TGTGCCAGCAGCTCCAAGACTGCTGGGGCGGGAAACACCGGGGAGCTGTTTTTT. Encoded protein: CASSSKTAGAGNTGELFF. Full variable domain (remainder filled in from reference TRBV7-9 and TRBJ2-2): DTGVSQNPRHKITKRGQNVTFRCDPISEHNRLYWYRQTLGQGPEFLTYFQNEAQLEKSRLLSDRFSAERPKGSFSTLEIQRTEQGDSAMYLCASSSKTAGAGNTGELFFGEGSRLTVL.

CDR3 DNA sequence: TGTGCCAGCACCCTACGGGTCCTCGCGGGGGGGTTCACAGATACGCAGTATTTT. Protein: CASTLRVLAGGFTDTQYF. This chain connects TRBV7-9 to TRBJ2-3; TRBD2 matches 9 bases. Germline V gene sequence: CDR1 SEHNR, CDR2 FQNEAQ (reference sequence). This CDR3 region has 18 residues. Unmatched junction bases numbered 16, after V lost 7 bases and J lost 2 bases. The full variable domain, rest sourced from reference TRBV7-9 and TRBJ2-3, is DTGVSQNPRHKITKRGQNVTFRCDPISEHNRLYWYRQTLGQGPEFLTYFQNEAQLEKSRLLSDRFSAERPKGSFSTLEIQRTEQGDSAMYLCASTLRVLAGGFTDTQYFGPGTRLTVL.

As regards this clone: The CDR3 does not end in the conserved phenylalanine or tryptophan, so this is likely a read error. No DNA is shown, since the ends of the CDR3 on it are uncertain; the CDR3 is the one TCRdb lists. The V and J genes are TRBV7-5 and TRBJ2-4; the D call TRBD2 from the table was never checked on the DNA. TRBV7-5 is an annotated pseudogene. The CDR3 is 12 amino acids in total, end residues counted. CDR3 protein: CARSPGTSGGSK.

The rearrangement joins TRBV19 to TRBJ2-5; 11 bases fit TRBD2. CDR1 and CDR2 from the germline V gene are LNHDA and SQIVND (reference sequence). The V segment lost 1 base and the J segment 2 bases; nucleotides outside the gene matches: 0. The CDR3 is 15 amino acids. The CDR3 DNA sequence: TGTGCCAGTAGTATAGGACTAGCGGGGCAAGAGACCCAGTACTTC. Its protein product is CASSIGLAGQETQYF.

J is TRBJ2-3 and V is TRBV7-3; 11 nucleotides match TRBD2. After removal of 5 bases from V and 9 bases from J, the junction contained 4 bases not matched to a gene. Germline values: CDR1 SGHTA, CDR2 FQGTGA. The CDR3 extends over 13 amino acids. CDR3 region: CASSATSGETQYF. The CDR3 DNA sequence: TGTGCCAGCAGCGCGACTAGCGGGGAGACGCAGTATTTT.

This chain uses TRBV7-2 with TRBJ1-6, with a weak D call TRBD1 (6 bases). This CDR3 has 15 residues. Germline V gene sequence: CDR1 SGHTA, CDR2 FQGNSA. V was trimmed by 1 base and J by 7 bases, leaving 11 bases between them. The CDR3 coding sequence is TGTGCCAGCAGCTTAGAACAGGGAATGAATTCACCCCTCCACTTT. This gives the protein CASSLEQGMNSPLHF.

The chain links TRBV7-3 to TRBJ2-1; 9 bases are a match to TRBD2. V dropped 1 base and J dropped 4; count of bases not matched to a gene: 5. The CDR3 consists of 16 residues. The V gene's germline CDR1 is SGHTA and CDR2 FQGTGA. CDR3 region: CASSLNAAGGYNEQFF. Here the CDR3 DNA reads TGTGCCAGCAGCTTAAATGCAGCGGGGGGTTACAATGAGCAGTTCTTC.

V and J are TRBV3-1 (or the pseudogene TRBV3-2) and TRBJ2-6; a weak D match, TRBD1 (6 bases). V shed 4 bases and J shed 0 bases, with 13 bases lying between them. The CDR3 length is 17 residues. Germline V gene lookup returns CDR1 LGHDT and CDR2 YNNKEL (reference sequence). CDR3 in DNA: TGTGCCAGCAGCCCCCTCGGACAGTCCTCTGGGGCCAACGTCCTGACTTTC. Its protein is CASSPLGQSSGANVLTF.

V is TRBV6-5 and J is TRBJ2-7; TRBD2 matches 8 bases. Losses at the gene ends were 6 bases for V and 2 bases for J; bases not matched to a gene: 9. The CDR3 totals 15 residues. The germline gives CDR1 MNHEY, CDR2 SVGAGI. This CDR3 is CASSREGGLAYEQYF. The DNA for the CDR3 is TGTGCCAGCAGCCGAGAAGGGGGACTAGCCTACGAGCAGTACTTC.

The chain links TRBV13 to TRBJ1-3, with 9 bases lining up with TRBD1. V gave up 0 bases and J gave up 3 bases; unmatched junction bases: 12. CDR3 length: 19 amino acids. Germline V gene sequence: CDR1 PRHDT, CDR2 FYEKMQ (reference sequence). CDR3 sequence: CASSLGLEGYRGHGNTIYF. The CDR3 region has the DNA TGTGCCAGCAGCTTAGGCCTAGAGGGTTACAGGGGGCATGGAAACACCATATATTTT.

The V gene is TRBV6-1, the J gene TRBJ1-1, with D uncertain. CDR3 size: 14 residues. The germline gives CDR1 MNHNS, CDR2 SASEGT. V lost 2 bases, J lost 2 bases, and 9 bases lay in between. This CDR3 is CASSEIERNTEAFF. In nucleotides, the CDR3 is TGTGCCAGCAGTGAAATAGAGCGCAACACTGAAGCTTTCTTT.

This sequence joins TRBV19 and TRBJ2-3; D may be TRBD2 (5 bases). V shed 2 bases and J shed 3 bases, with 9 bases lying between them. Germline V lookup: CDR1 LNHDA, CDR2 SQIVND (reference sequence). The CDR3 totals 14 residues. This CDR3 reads CASSISDLTDTQYF. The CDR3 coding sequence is TGTGCCAGTAGTATATCGGACTTGACAGATACGCAGTATTTT.

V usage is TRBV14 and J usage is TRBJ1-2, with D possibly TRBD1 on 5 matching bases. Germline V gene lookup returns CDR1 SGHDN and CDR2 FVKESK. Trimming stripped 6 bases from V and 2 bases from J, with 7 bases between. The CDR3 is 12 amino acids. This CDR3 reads CASRQANYGYTF. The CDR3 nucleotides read TGTGCCAGCAGACAGGCCAACTATGGCTACACCTTC. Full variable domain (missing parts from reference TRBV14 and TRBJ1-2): EAGVTQFPSHSVIEKGQTVTLRCDPISGHDNLYWYRRVMGKEIKFLLHFVKESKQDESGMPNNRFLAERTGGTYSTLKVQPAELEDSGVYFCASRQANYGYTFGSGTRLTVV.

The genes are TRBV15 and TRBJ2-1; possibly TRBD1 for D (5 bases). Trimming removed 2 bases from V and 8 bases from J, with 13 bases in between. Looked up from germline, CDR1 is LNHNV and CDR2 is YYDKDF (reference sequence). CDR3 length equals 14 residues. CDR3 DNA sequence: TGTGCCACCAGCAGAACAGGAGCGCCGCATGAGCAGTTCTTC. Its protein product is CATSRTGAPHEQFF.

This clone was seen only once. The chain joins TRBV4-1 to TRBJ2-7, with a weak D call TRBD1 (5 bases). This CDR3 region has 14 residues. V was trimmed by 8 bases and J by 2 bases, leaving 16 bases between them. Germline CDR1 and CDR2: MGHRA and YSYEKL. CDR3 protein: CASSLGAFAYEQYF. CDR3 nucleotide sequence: TGCGCCAGCTCCCTAGGGGCGTTCGCCTACGAGCAGTACTTC.

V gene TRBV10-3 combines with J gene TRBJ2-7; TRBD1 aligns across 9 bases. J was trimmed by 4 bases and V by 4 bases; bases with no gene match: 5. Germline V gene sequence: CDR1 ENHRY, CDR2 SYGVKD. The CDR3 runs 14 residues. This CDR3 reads CAISGQGGLYEQYF. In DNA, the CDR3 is TGTGCCATCAGTGGACAGGGGGGACTTTACGAGCAGTACTTC.

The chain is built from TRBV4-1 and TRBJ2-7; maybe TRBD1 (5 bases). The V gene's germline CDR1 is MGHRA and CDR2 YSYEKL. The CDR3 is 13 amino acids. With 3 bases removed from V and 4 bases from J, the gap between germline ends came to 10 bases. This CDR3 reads CASSHGAGYEQYF. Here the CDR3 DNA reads TGCGCCAGCAGCCATGGGGCTGGATACGAGCAGTACTTC.

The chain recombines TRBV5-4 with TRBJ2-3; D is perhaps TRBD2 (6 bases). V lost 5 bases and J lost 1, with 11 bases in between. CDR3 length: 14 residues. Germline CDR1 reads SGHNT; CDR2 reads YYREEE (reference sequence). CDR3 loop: CASSVGGRTDTQYF. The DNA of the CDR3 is TGTGCCAGCAGTGTCGGGGGACGCACAGATACGCAGTATTTT.

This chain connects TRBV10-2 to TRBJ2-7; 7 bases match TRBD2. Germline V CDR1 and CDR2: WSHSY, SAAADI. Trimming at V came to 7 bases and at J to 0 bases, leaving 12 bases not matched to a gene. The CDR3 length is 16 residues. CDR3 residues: CASNDGVGTNSYEQYF. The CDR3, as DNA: TGCGCCAGCAATGATGGGGTTGGGACTAACTCCTACGAGCAGTACTTC.

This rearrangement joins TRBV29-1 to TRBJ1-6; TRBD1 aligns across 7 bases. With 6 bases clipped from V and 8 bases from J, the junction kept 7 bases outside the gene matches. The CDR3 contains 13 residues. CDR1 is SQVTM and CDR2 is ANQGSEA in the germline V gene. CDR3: CSVQAGGDSPLHF. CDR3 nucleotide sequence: TGCAGCGTCCAAGCAGGGGGTGATTCACCCCTCCACTTT.